This TCR beta chain was captured in a study of spatial heterogeneity in lung cancer. This clonotype occurred many times. What it binds is not known. Study outcomes and limitations: Ubiquitous expanded tumor TCRs appeared in blood more at resection than follow-up.

Time point defined: sample taken at primary tumor resection. Unsorted whole RNA of tumor, nontumor lung or frozen PBMC was sequenced. A unique molecular identifier was attached to every TCR cDNA molecule. TCRdb re-called the 5' RACE reads through MiXCR, storing one row per CDR3 protein. The repertoire includes 20,000 or so distinct CDR3 sequences, about 3% of them detected once, and about 28% sits in the top ten. After removal of 5 bases from V and 7 bases from J, the junction contained 8 bases not matched to a gene. The germline V gene has CDR1 SNHLY and CDR2 FYNNEI. The CDR3 covers 15 residues. The source of this sequence is a female donor with early-stage non-small cell lung cancer. Here the sequenced sample was PBMCs, taken at surgery. This sequence joins TRBV2 and TRBJ2-7; 13 bases match TRBD2. DNA of the CDR3: TGTGCCAGCAGTATACTAGCGGGAGGGCCTCAAGAGCAGTACTTC. This encodes CASSILAGGPQEQYF.